This T cell receptor (beta chain) was obtained from a study of blood T cell repertoires in COVID-19. Across the whole study: Researchers got acute and convalescent COVID-19 samples from the United States, Italy and Spain.

Per the original methods: For nucleated cells, counts were estimated from reference gene primer amplification. The protocol was immunoSEQ multiplex PCR, while the TCRdb copy is restricted to in-frame clones and leaves out a portion. The DNA was the basis for D and trimming; V, J and clone size are from that table. Seen here are 140,000 or so clones, approximately 80% observed once, and the top ten hold approximately 1.8%. Cohorts were based on clinical histories the participants reported. Per germline, CDR1 KGHDR and CDR2 SFDVKD. The ends were cut back, 1 base at V and 4 bases at J, with 18 bases in the middle. The CDR3 runs to 18 residues.

The TCR sequence derives from a woman between 18 and 30 years old who had been exposed to COVID-19. Sequenced sample: PBMCs or T cells enriched from blood (not recorded which). J is TRBJ2-2 and V is TRBV24-1; tentative D call: TRBD1 (7 bases). The DNA of the CDR3 is TGTGCCACCAGTGATTTTACAGGGGAGGAGGGGACCACCGGGGAGCTGTTTTTT. Protein product: CATSDFTGEEGTTGELFF.